A single sample gave rise to the 5 T cell receptor beta chains below, sequenced in a study of blood T cell repertoires in COVID-19. Repertoires were generated with immunoSEQ multiplex PCR, while TCRdb's copy carries only in-frame clones and drops some. The table has around 140,000 clones, around 87% seen once; the top ten hold around 8.3%. Sequenced input: peripheral blood. The receptors here all came from a woman aged 45-65 years with active or convalescent COVID-19.

This chain links TRBV11-1 with TRBJ1-3; D unclear. V lost 2 bases and J lost 2, with 7 bases in between. CDR1 and CDR2 from the germline V gene are SGHAT and FQDESV (reference sequence). The CDR3 has 14 residues. CDR3 sequence (DNA): TGTGCCAGCAGCTTATCCGGGGCTGGAAACACCATATATTTT. Amino acids: CASSLSGAGNTIYF.

The chain carries TRBV9 and TRBJ1-4; no firm D call. CDR1 is SGDLS and CDR2 is YYNGEE in the germline V gene. Trimming pared 0 bases from V and 8 bases from J, leaving 11 bases between. The CDR3 contains 14 residues. CDR3 protein: CASSVDYRKEKLFF. CDR3 coding DNA: TGTGCCAGCAGCGTAGACTATCGGAAAGAAAAACTGTTTTTT. The variable domain in full, completed from reference TRBV9 and TRBJ1-4, reads DSGVTQTPKHLITATGQRVTLRCSPRSGDLSVYWYQQSLDQGLQFLIQYYNGEERAKGNILERFSAQQFPDLHSELNLSSLELGDSALYFCASSVDYRKEKLFFGSGTQLSVL.

The gene calls are TRBV21-1 and TRBJ1-2; the DNA was not compared with TRBD1, the D call given in the table. TRBV21-1 is shown as a pseudogene. This CDR3 has 13 amino acids. For the CDR3, the DNA is TGTGCCAGCTTTACACCCATCGCCTATGGCTACACCTTC. This codes for CASFTPIAYGYTF.

J is TRBJ1-6 and V is TRBV6-5, with D unclear. The V end lost 5 bases, the J end lost 6 bases, and 2 bases lay between the germline ends. The germline V gene encodes CDR1 MNHEY and CDR2 SVGAGI. This CDR3 region has 11 residues. The CDR3 nucleotides are TGTGCCAGCAGTCTTAATTCACCCCTCCACTTT. This sequence encodes CASSLNSPLHF.

The chain has TRBV5-1 and TRBJ2-1, with TRBD2 identical over 12 bases. The trim removed 5 bases at V and 4 bases at J, leaving 7 bases unmatched. The CDR3 contains 16 residues. Germline CDR1 is SGHRS and CDR2 is YFSETQ. In DNA form, the CDR3 reads TGCGCCAGCAGGAACGGACTAGCGGGGCTTTACAATGAGCAGTTCTTC. Translating it yields CASRNGLAGLYNEQFF.